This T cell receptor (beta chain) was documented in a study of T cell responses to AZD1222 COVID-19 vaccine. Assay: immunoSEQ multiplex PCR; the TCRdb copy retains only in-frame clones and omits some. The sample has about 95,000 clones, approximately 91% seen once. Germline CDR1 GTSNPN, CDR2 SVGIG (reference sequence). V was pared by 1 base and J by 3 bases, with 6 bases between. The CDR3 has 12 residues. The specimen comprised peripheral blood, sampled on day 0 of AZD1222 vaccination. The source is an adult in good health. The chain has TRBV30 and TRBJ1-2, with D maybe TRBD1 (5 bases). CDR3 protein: CAWSEGHYGYTF. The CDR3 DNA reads TGTGCCTGGAGTGAGGGGCACTATGGCTACACCTTC.